These T cell receptor beta chains were read from a single sample in a study of T cells after yellow fever vaccination. TCRdb recomputed calls from the 5' RACE reads with MiXCR, one row per CDR3 protein. The data hold 300,000 to 400,000 distinct CDR3 sequences, with 8.7% observed a single time. The starting material was PBMCs, obtained on the day of the first yellow fever vaccination. All receptors derive from a man aged 18-30 years who received the YFV17D yellow fever vaccine. The CDR3 runs from the conserved cysteine through the conserved F or W. The order of the fields is D gene, clone size, J gene, V gene, CDR3 DNA, CDR3 protein. D genes are given only for firm matches. The listing skips clone size in some rows; elsewhere it reads once, few, many or a size class.

NA | once | TRBJ1-2 | TRBV4-2 | TGTGACAGCAGCCAAGATCGGGGGACAAACTATGGCTACACCTTC | CDSSQDRGTNYGYTF
NA | few | TRBJ1-5 | TRBV7-8 | TGTGCCAGCAGCGACTATAATCAGCCCCAGCATTTT | CASSDYNQPQHF
NA | NA | TRBJ2-2 | TRBV4-2 | TGTGCCAGCAGCCCCGAGGACACCGGGGAGCTGTTTTTT | CASSPEDTGELFF
NA | few | TRBJ1-4 | TRBV7-2 | TGTGCCAGCAGCTTTATGGGGATTAATGAAAAACTGTTTTTT | CASSFMGINEKLFF
NA | many | TRBJ2-3 | TRBV6-2/TRBV6-3 | TGTGCCAGCGTCGCAGGAGGGACAGATACGCAGTATTTT | CASVAGGTDTQYF
TRBD2 | NA | TRBJ2-2 | TRBV4-1 | TGCGCCAGCAGCCAAGAGCGGGGGGGCCTTAGGGAGCTGTTTTTT | CASSQERGGLRELFF
NA | few | TRBJ1-3 | TRBV18 | TGTGCCAGCTCACCATCGGGGGCAGGCCCGACCTCTGGAAACACCATATATTTT | CASSPSGAGPTSGNTIYF
TRBD1 | few | TRBJ1-4 | TRBV12-3/TRBV12-4 | TGTGCCAGCGGACAGGGGGCCCGGGAAAAACTGTTTTTT | CASGQGAREKLFF
NA | many | TRBJ2-1 | TRBV5-1 | TGCGCCAGCACCACGCAGGGCTCCTACAATGAGCAGTTCTTC | CASTTQGSYNEQFF
NA | NA | TRBJ1-4 | TRBV4-3 | TGCGCCAGCAGCCAAGAACGGCGGACAGAACTTAATGAAAAACTGTTTTTT | CASSQERRTELNEKLFF
TRBD2 | few | TRBJ2-2 | TRBV15 | TGTGCCACCAGCAGGGGACTAGCGGGGGAGTCCACCGGGGAGCTGTTTTTT | CATSRGLAGESTGELFF
NA | NA | TRBJ1-6 | TRBV6-5 | TGTGCCAGCAGTTTTGAAAGGAGTAATTCACCCCTCCACTTT | CASSFERSNSPLHF
NA | many | TRBJ1-4 | TRBV7-2 | TGTGCCAGCAGCAGGGCTATCAATGAAAAACTGTTTTTT | CASSRAINEKLFF
NA | few | TRBJ2-2 | TRBV3-1 | TGTGCCAGCAGCCAATCTCTGTCGAACACCGGGGAGCTGTTTTTT | CASSQSLSNTGELFF
NA | NA | TRBJ2-6 | TRBV6-2/TRBV6-3 | TGTGCCAGCAACTGGCCCTATTCTGGGGCCAACGTCCTGACTTTC | CASNWPYSGANVLTF
TRBD1 | few | TRBJ1-2 | TRBV7-9 | TGTGCCAGCACGCCGGGACAGGGTTATGATGGCTACACCTTC | CASTPGQGYDGYTF
TRBD2 | NA | TRBJ2-1 | TRBV7-2 | TGTGCCAGCAGAAGGGGGCTAGCGGGGTACAATGAGCAGTTCTTC | CASRRGLAGYNEQFF
NA | NA | TRBJ2-5 | TRBV12-3/TRBV12-4 | TGTGCCAGCAGAGGACAGTTCCAAGAGACCCAGTACTTC | CASRGQFQETQYF
NA | NA | TRBJ1-5 | TRBV5-5 | TGTGCCAGCAGCTTTAAGGGTTCAAGCAATCAGCCCCAGCATTTT | CASSFKGSSNQPQHF
TRBD1 | NA | TRBJ2-3 | TRBV6-6 | TGTGTTCCGGGACAGGGGGCGTCAGATACGCAGTATTTT | CVPGQGASDTQYF
NA | NA | TRBJ2-7 | TRBV29-1 | TGCAGCGCCGACGACAGGCCCTTAAACTACGAGCAGTACTTC | CSADDRPLNYEQYF
NA | many | TRBJ1-6 | TRBV15 | TGTGCCACCAGCAGGAAAACAGGGACTCAATCACCCCTCCACTTT | CATSRKTGTQSPLHF
NA | many | TRBJ1-5 | TRBV6-2/TRBV6-3 | TGTGCCAGCAGGAGCCGCAATCAGCCCCAGCATTTT | CASRSRNQPQHF